These 21 T cell receptor beta chains share one sample of origin, sequenced in a study of ipilimumab plus nivolumab after autologous stem cell transplantation (dated by TCRdb to about 2021). The method was the immunoSEQ multiplex PCR assay. What TCRdb holds here is the immuneACCESS table cut down to in-frame rearrangements. Part of the clones is not present; checked against another copy, under half of the missing clones reflect an unresolved V gene, and the others are unexplained. The sample table records 17,000 or so clones; roughly 85% of these occur just once. The leading ten clones occupy more than 8.5% of the sample. Sequencing was performed on PBMCs, taken in a trial of ipilimumab plus nivolumab as post-transplant consolidation. The receptors originated from a male donor with diffuse large B-cell lymphoma.

The gene calls are TRBV5-8 and TRBJ1-1; the D gene is possibly TRBD1 (5 bases). V dropped 2 bases and J dropped 5 bases, with 16 bases sitting between them. Germline V CDR1 and CDR2: SGHTS, YDEGEE. The CDR3 contains 15 residues. CDR3 amino acids: CASSFRGRSGTEAFF. The CDR3 DNA follows: TGTGCCAGCAGCTTTAGGGGTAGATCTGGGACTGAAGCTTTCTTT.

The chain combines TRBV30 with TRBJ2-2; 12 bases line up with TRBD1. The CDR3 totals 13 residues. Trimming removed 7 bases from V and 6 bases from J; junction bases left unmatched: 3. CDR1 and CDR2 (germline): GTSNPN, SVGIG (reference sequence). CDR3 in amino acids: CALGQGAPGELFF. CDR3 coding DNA: TGTGCCTTGGGACAGGGGGCCCCCGGGGAGCTGTTTTTT.

The chain recombines TRBV4-1 with TRBJ1-2; 8 bases map to TRBD1. With 4 bases clipped from V and 6 bases from J, the junction kept 13 bases outside the gene matches. CDR3 size: 16 residues. CDR1 is MGHRA, CDR2 YSYEKL, per germline. The DNA of the CDR3 is TGCGCCAGCAGCCGGGTGGACAGGGTAAAGGGGAATGGCTACACCTTC. Its protein is CASSRVDRVKGNGYTF.

This clone appeared once. This chain connects TRBV27 to TRBJ1-4, with a weak D call TRBD1 (5 bases). The V gene lost 6 bases and the J gene lost 1 base, with 12 bases spanning the gap. CDR3 length: 15 amino acids. The germline gives CDR1 MNHEY, CDR2 SMNVEV (reference sequence). This CDR3 is CASSFNTGTNEKLFF. CDR3 nucleotides: TGTGCCAGCAGCTTCAACACAGGAACTAATGAAAAACTGTTTTTT.

The chain employs TRBV11-2 and TRBJ2-7; TRBD2 matches 7 bases. Germline V gene sequence: CDR1 SGHAT, CDR2 FQNNGV. This CDR3 is built from 14 residues. Germline trimming cut 5 bases from V and 0 bases from J; bases unmatched to any gene: 4. The DNA of the CDR3 is TGTGCCAGCAGCGGCCTAGCGGTCTCCTACGAGCAGTACTTC. Its protein product is CASSGLAVSYEQYF.

About this clone itself: Mismatch with germline at one junction end may stem from a read error. The chain carries TRBV6-5 and TRBJ2-3; D unclear. CDR1 is MNHEY and CDR2 is SVGAGI in the germline V gene. CDR3 length equals 8 residues. This CDR3 reads CAKDKQYF. The CDR3 region has the DNA TGTGCCAAAGATAAGCAGTATTTT.

The rearrangement links TRBV12-5 to TRBJ1-6; D possibly corresponds to TRBD1 (5 bases). V lost 5 bases to trimming and J lost 14 bases, with 22 bases between them. CDR1 LGHNT and CDR2 FRNRAP come from the germline V gene. There are 15 residues in the CDR3. CDR3 loop: CASGPGSGKGLALHF. CDR3 DNA: TGTGCTAGTGGTCCAGGATCAGGGAAGGGTTTGGCCCTCCACTTT.

J is TRBJ1-1 and V is TRBV6-6; D ambiguous. The V gene's germline CDR1 is MNHNY and CDR2 SVGAGI (reference sequence). Trimming took off 2 bases at V and 1 base at J, with 5 bases between the two ends. This CDR3 region has 13 residues. CDR3 protein: CASSYLQNTEAFF. The CDR3 region has the DNA TGTGCCAGCAGTTACCTCCAGAACACTGAAGCTTTCTTT.

There are a few counts of this clone. The rearrangement links TRBV7-2 to TRBJ2-3; no clear D gene. The length of the CDR3 is 14 residues. V was trimmed by 1 base and J by 4 bases, leaving 9 bases between them. Germline-derived CDR1 and CDR2 are SGHTA and FQGNSA. CDR3 amino acids: CASSLGLASDTQYF. DNA for the CDR3: TGTGCCAGCAGCTTAGGACTTGCCTCAGATACGCAGTATTTT.

The genes are TRBV11-2 and TRBJ2-2; D call uncertain. From germline, CDR1 is SGHAT and CDR2 FQNNGV. Trimming removed 5 bases from V and 6 bases from J, with 16 bases in between. The CDR3 has 15 amino acids. CDR3 protein: CASSAGLVWAGELFF. CDR3 nucleotides: TGTGCCAGCAGCGCTGGGCTAGTGTGGGCCGGGGAGCTGTTTTTT.

The chain carries TRBV19 and TRBJ1-1; TRBD1 is a possible D gene (5 bases). Germline values: CDR1 LNHDA, CDR2 SQIVND (reference sequence). CDR3 length equals 15 residues. The V gene lost 7 bases and the J gene lost 3 bases, with 18 bases spanning the gap. The CDR3 protein is CASTQVILGDTEAFF. The CDR3 DNA follows: TGTGCCAGTACCCAAGTTATACTGGGGGACACTGAAGCTTTCTTT.

V gene TRBV11-2 combines with J gene TRBJ2-5, with 10 bases lining up with TRBD2. The germline CDR1 and CDR2 sequences are SGHAT and FQNNGV. V shed 6 bases, J shed 5 bases, and the junction held 12 bases outside the gene matches. The CDR3 length is 16 residues. CDR3 sequence: CASRTGVAGGGETQYF. The CDR3 DNA reads as TGTGCCAGCAGGACAGGGGTAGCGGGGGGAGGCGAGACCCAGTACTTC.

This chain uses TRBV5-4 with TRBJ1-3; the match to TRBD1 covers 8 bases. The germline gives CDR1 SGHNT, CDR2 YYREEE (reference sequence). The V segment lost 4 bases and the J segment 5 bases; nucleotides outside the gene matches: 5. The CDR3 runs to 14 residues. CDR3 sequence: CASSQTGARNTIYF. The CDR3 DNA sequence: TGTGCCAGCAGCCAGACAGGGGCCAGAAACACCATATATTTT.

The sample holds a few counts of this clone. Within the sample, other DNA sequences also encode this same CDR3. The rearrangement uses TRBV30 and TRBJ1-2; unclear D gene. This CDR3 spans 13 amino acids. Germline values: CDR1 GTSNPN, CDR2 SVGIG (reference sequence). Trimming shortened V by 0 bases and J by 2 bases, and 7 bases separated the two germline ends. CDR3 DNA: TGTGCCTGGAGTGTAGAGGCCAACTATGGCTACACCTTC. Its protein is CAWSVEANYGYTF.

The CDR3 DNA sequence: TGTGCCAGCAGCGAGTTTGGAAGCAATCAGCCCCAGCATTTT. It codes for CASSEFGSNQPQHF. The chain joins TRBV7-9 to TRBJ1-5; D is undetermined. The V gene's germline CDR1 is SEHNR and CDR2 FQNEAQ (reference sequence). Trimming shortened V by 5 bases and J by 1 base, and 9 bases separated the two germline ends. This CDR3 has 14 amino acids. Together with reference TRBV7-9 and TRBJ1-5, the CDR3 gives the full variable domain: DTGVSQNPRHKITKRGQNVTFRCDPISEHNRLYWYRQTLGQGPEFLTYFQNEAQLEKSRLLSDRFSAERPKGSFSTLEIQRTEQGDSAMYLCASSEFGSNQPQHFGDGTRLSIL.

The gene calls are TRBV27 and TRBJ2-7, with D tentatively TRBD2 (6 bases). The CDR3 extends over 17 amino acids. Trimming removed 5 bases at V and 0 bases at J, with 20 bases between. Germline V gene sequence: CDR1 MNHEY, CDR2 SMNVEV (reference sequence). The CDR3 reads CASSPLGSGRSSYEQYF. The CDR3 DNA reads TGTGCCAGCAGTCCCCTAGGGAGCGGGCGTAGCTCCTACGAGCAGTACTTC.

V is TRBV5-1 and J is TRBJ1-1; D is perhaps TRBD1 (5 bases). Germline assignment: CDR1 SGHRS and CDR2 YFSETQ. This CDR3 region has 16 residues. Trimming stripped 4 bases from V and 0 bases from J, with 16 bases between. As DNA, the CDR3 is TGCGCCAGCAGCCACGGGGCCCCTGGGATGAACACTGAAGCTTTCTTT. Translated, it gives CASSHGAPGMNTEAFF.

In this sample, this clone turned up once. The CDR3 DNA sequence: TGTGCCAGCAGTGTAACCTATAGCAATCAGCCCCAGCATTTT. Protein product: CASSVTYSNQPQHF. The chain is built from TRBV6-4 and TRBJ1-5; D unresolved. The CDR3 is made up of 14 amino acids. The V gene lost 4 bases and the J gene lost 0 bases, with 7 bases spanning the gap. CDR1 and CDR2 from the germline V gene are MRHNA and SNTAGT.

This chain uses TRBV29-1 with TRBJ2-5, with D perhaps TRBD1 (6 bases). In germline, CDR1 is SQVTM, CDR2 ANQGSEA. Trimming left V 6 bases short and J 1 base short, with 18 bases between. The CDR3 is made up of 15 amino acids. For the CDR3, the DNA is TGCAGCGTAACCGGACAGAAGGGGTTCCAAGAGACCCAGTACTTC. Protein: CSVTGQKGFQETQYF.

This clone has just a few counts. The V gene is TRBV4-1, the J gene TRBJ1-2, with 7 bases lining up with TRBD1. The V segment lost 1 base and the J segment 1 base; nucleotides outside the gene matches: 3. The CDR3 is made up of 15 amino acids. Germline V gives CDR1 MGHRA, CDR2 YSYEKL. The CDR3: CASSQGHRGNYGYTF. The CDR3 nucleotides are TGCGCCAGCAGCCAAGGCCACAGGGGTAACTATGGCTACACCTTC.

The CDR3 sequence is CASSLSGYTGELFF. The CDR3, as DNA: TGTGCCAGCAGTTTATCGGGGTACACCGGGGAGCTGTTTTTT. The gene calls are TRBV28 and TRBJ2-2, with D possibly matching TRBD2 (5 bases). Trimming cost V 1 base and J 3 bases, with 6 bases left between them. The length of the CDR3 is 14 residues. Germline CDR1 and CDR2: MDHEN and SYDVKM.